The entry below describes one TCR beta chain. Original processing methods: Reference gene primers were amplified, and this amplification served to estimate nucleated cell counts. Here immunoSEQ multiplex PCR was the method, and the copy in TCRdb shows in-frame clones only, minus some. D and trimming come from the DNA, and the V and J calls and clone size come from that table. The sample has about 170,000 clones; more than 70% are singletons. These data originate in a study of blood T cell repertoires in COVID-19. Looking at the study overall: From T cells, B-cell-depleted T cells, or PBMCs came the material, which was cDNA or gDNA.

Trimming stripped 3 bases from V and 1 base from J, with 15 bases between. From germline, CDR1 is ENHRY and CDR2 SYGVKD. The CDR3 extends over 16 amino acids. The sample was peripheral blood. This sequence originates from a woman between 70 and 85 years old who had recovered from COVID-19. The rearrangement links TRBV10-3 to TRBJ1-1, with unresolved D. In DNA, the CDR3 is TGTGCCATCAGTGATATACCTTCGGGGTCGAACACTGAAGCTTTCTTT. Translated, it gives CAISDIPSGSNTEAFF.